A selection of T cell receptor beta chains follows, all from one sample in a study of blood T cell repertoires in COVID-19. Using immunoSEQ multiplex PCR, the repertoire was profiled, and TCRdb retains in-frame clones only, with some absent. Among under 300,000 clones listed, 60% to 75% were seen once. Material for sequencing was peripheral blood. The receptors were sampled from a woman of 80 years or more with acute or convalescent COVID-19. Both conserved end residues are part of each CDR3. A D gene is named only where the DNA matches it firmly. Size is stated for part of the rows, as once, few or many counts, or as a class when the clone is expanded.

cdr3_nt cdr3_aa clone_size j_call v_call d_call
TGTGCCAGTAGTAGTCTAGCGGGGAACACCGGGGAGCTGTTTTTT CASSSLAGNTGELFF NA TRBJ2-2 TRBV19 TRBD2
TGTGCCAGCAGCCCCGAGGTACGGGGGGGGAATGAAAAACTGTTTTTT CASSPEVRGGNEKLFF NA TRBJ1-4 TRBV4-2 NA
TGTGCCAGCTCACCAAGGGATAACACAAGGGGCGGCTACACCTTC CASSPRDNTRGGYTF NA TRBJ1-2 TRBV18 NA
TGTGCCAGCAGCTTAGCGGCAGGGAACACTGAAGCTTTCTTT CASSLAAGNTEAFF NA TRBJ1-1 TRBV11-2 NA
TGTGCCAGCAGTTACTCGATGGGGGGCTACGAGCAGTACTTC CASSYSMGGYEQYF NA TRBJ2-7 TRBV6-6 NA
TGTGCCAGTATGCAGGGTATAACTGAAGCTTTCTTT CASMQGITEAFF few TRBJ1-1 TRBV19 NA
TGTGCCAGCTCACCCGGGACTAGCTACGAGCAGTACTTC CASSPGTSYEQYF NA TRBJ2-7 TRBV18 TRBD2
TGTGCCAGCAGTGGGACAGACCTAGCCAAAAACATTCAGTACTTC CASSGTDLAKNIQYF NA TRBJ2-4 TRBV27 TRBD1
TGTGCCAGCAGCCCGACACCGGGACTAGGAGAGACCCAGTACTTC CASSPTPGLGETQYF NA TRBJ2-5 TRBV7-3 TRBD2
TGCGCCAGCAGAAAAGGACTAGTCTTCACCTACGAGCAGTACTTC CASRKGLVFTYEQYF few TRBJ2-7 TRBV5-1 TRBD2
TGTGCCAGCGAGACTAGCGGGAGTAAGGATACGCAGTATTTT CASETSGSKDTQYF NA TRBJ2-3 TRBV5-4 TRBD2
TGTGCCAGTGGGGACAGGGGCGTCACCGGGGAGCTGTTTTTT CASGDRGVTGELFF NA TRBJ2-2 TRBV19 TRBD1
TGTGCCAGCAGCTTAAATCCGGGAGGCCTAGGGGGGGAGCTGTTTTTT CASSLNPGGLGGELFF once TRBJ2-2 TRBV7-7 TRBD2
TGTGCCAGCAGCTCCGGGTTCCAAGACACAGATACGCAGTATTTT CASSSGFQDTDTQYF once TRBJ2-3 TRBV7-9 NA
TGTGCCAGCAGTTACTCCGGGACAGGCTACACCTTC CASSYSGTGYTF NA TRBJ1-2 TRBV2 NA
TGTGCCATCAGTGGCTACAGGGTTGCGGACTATGGCTACACCTTC CAISGYRVADYGYTF NA TRBJ1-2 TRBV10-3 NA
TGTGCCGGGAGGCAGCGAGGGGCTAACTATGGCTACACCTTC CAGRQRGANYGYTF NA TRBJ1-2 TRBV2 NA
TGCGCCAGCAGTGAGGGACAGGGGGCCTATGGCTACACCTTC CASSEGQGAYGYTF NA TRBJ1-2 TRBV10-1 TRBD1
TGTGCCAGCAGCGTAGGGGGGGATTACTACACCTTC CASSVGGDYYTF NA TRBJ1-2 TRBV9 NA
TGTGCCAGCAGTGAACGGGTGACTAGGATCTACAATGAGCAGTTCTTC CASSERVTRIYNEQFF NA TRBJ2-1 TRBV2 NA
TGTGCCAGCAGCTTAGATCAGTCGACAGTAAACACCGGGGAGCTGTTTTTT CASSLDQSTVNTGELFF NA TRBJ2-2 TRBV11-2 NA
TGTGCCAGTAGTATTGCTGGGGGGAGCTATGGCTACACCTTC CASSIAGGSYGYTF NA TRBJ1-2 TRBV19 NA
TGTGCCAGCAGCTTCCTTTTGAGCGGGAGTAATGAGCAGTTCTTC CASSFLLSGSNEQFF NA TRBJ2-1 TRBV7-9 TRBD2
TGTGCCAGCAGCCCCCGGGACAGGGGTCGCTATGGCTACACCTTC CASSPRDRGRYGYTF NA TRBJ1-2 TRBV3-1/TRBV3-2 TRBD1
TGCGCCAGCAGCCCTCTAACCACAGGGGGCTATGGCTACACCTTC CASSPLTTGGYGYTF NA TRBJ1-2 TRBV4-1 TRBD1
TGTGCCAGTAGCGATGTTCGGGCGGGAGGCTACGAGCAGTACTTC CASSDVRAGGYEQYF NA TRBJ2-7 TRBV19 TRBD2
TGTGCCAGCAGCCTTAGCGGGGGGGCAACAGGTCCGGACACCATATATTTT CASSLSGGATGPDTIYF few TRBJ1-3 TRBV9 NA
TGTGCCAGCAGAACGGGACTGGAAAACACTGAAGCTTTCTTT CASRTGLENTEAFF NA TRBJ1-1 TRBV2 NA
TGTGCCAGCAGCCCACCCGGGGACAGTTCCTACGAGCAGTACTTC CASSPPGDSSYEQYF NA TRBJ2-7 TRBV4-2 TRBD1
TGTGCCAGCAGCACGACAGGGAAAGAGACCCAGTACTTC CASSTTGKETQYF NA TRBJ2-5 TRBV7-7 TRBD1
TGTGCCAGCAGCCAGAACACTGAAGCTTTCTTT CASSQNTEAFF NA TRBJ1-1 TRBV2 NA
TGTGCCAGCAGCTTGTCGGGGTTGACTAATGAAAAACTGTTTTTT CASSLSGLTNEKLFF NA TRBJ1-4 TRBV5-6 NA
TGTGCCAGTAAGGCAGGAAGCACAGATACGCAGTATTTT CASKAGSTDTQYF NA TRBJ2-3 TRBV19 NA
TGTGCCAGCAGTTCGGACATGAGCTCTGGAAACACCATATATTTT CASSSDMSSGNTIYF NA TRBJ1-3 TRBV6-6 NA
TGTGCCAGCAGCCGAGGACAGATGGTAAACGAGCAGTACTTC CASSRGQMVNEQYF NA TRBJ2-7 TRBV11-1 NA
TGTGCCAGCAGCTCTCGGGACAGCGGACGCCCTAACTATGGCTACACCTTC CASSSRDSGRPNYGYTF NA TRBJ1-2 TRBV7-2 TRBD1
TGTGCCAGCAGCCAAGGACAGGGTCGACGTCAGCCCCAGCATTTT CASSQGQGRRQPQHF few TRBJ1-5 TRBV3-1/TRBV3-2 TRBD1
TGTGCCAGTAGTAGCCCCCACATCCGAACCTACAATGAGCAGTTCTTC CASSSPHIRTYNEQFF few TRBJ2-1 TRBV19 NA
TGTGCCAGCAGCCTAGACCGGGGGGATGGGAACATTCAGTACTTC CASSLDRGDGNIQYF NA TRBJ2-4 TRBV7-2 TRBD2
TGTGCCAGCAGTTTACCGACTAGCGGGAGTTATGAGCAGTTCTTC CASSLPTSGSYEQFF NA TRBJ2-1 TRBV28 TRBD2
TGTGCCAGCAGCAGGGCGGGACCGGGAAAAATACCGAACACTGAAGCTTTCTTT CASSRAGPGKIPNTEAFF NA TRBJ1-1 TRBV5-6 NA